The TCR beta chain described here comes from a study of early T cells in non-severe SARS-CoV-2 infection. Across the study: Whole-blood bulk RNA, unsorted, was sequenced, and chains were unpaired. Study findings and constraints: Matches to VDJdb favored anti-spike CD8 responses and missed private and CD4 specificities.

Unique molecular identifiers were attached to individual cDNA molecules. One entry per CDR3 protein results from TCRdb running MiXCR on the 5' RACE reads. Of over 60,000 distinct CDR3 sequences in the sample, about 9.5% were seen once. This CDR3 comprises 9 residues. The ends were cut back, 9 bases at V and 12 bases at J, with 9 bases in the middle. Germline V gene data show CDR1 as LNHDA and CDR2 as SQIVND (reference sequence). The sample holds a few counts of this clonotype. Its specificity is unknown. The V call is TRBV19, the J call TRBJ2-1, with D perhaps TRBD2 (6 bases). This sequence originates from an adult who was a healthcare worker with PCR-confirmed SARS-CoV-2 infection or an uninfected control (not recorded which). Sequences were derived from whole blood, sampled at baseline. CDR3 sequence (DNA): TGTGCCAGCGGGACTCGGCAGTTCTTC. It encodes CASGTRQFF.